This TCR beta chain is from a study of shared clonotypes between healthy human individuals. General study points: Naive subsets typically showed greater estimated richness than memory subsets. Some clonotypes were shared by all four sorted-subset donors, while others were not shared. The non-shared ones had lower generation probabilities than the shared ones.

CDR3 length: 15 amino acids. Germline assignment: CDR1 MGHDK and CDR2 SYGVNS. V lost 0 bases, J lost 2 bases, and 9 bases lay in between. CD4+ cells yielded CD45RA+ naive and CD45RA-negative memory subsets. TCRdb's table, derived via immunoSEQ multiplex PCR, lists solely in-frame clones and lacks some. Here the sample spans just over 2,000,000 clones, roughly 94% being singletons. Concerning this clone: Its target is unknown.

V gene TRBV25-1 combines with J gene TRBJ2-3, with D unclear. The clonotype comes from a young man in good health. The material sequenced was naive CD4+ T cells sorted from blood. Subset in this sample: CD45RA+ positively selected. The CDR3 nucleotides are TGTGCCAGCAGTGAATACGGACCCAACACAGATACGCAGTATTTT. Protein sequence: CASSEYGPNTDTQYF.